The 25 T cell receptor beta chains presented below share a single source sample, sequenced in a study of PD-L1 blockade in urothelial cancer. Repertoires were generated with immunoSEQ multiplex PCR, while TCRdb's copy carries only in-frame clones and drops some. The sample shows about 43,000 clones, more than 75% of them seen only once. The sample in question was PBMCs, obtained around atezolizumab (anti-PD-L1) treatment. These receptors were collected from a woman between 55 and 75 years old with urothelial cancer.

V usage is TRBV5-5 and J usage is TRBJ2-2; 11 positions match TRBD2. There are 18 residues in the CDR3. V was clipped by 3 bases and J by 8 bases; unmatched bases: 15. Germline CDR1 and CDR2: SGHKS and YYEKEE (reference sequence). The CDR3 nucleotides read TGTGCCAGCAGCTCCTTAGGACTAGCGGGCCCCGCCCCGGGGGAGCTGTTTTTT. Translated, it gives CASSSLGLAGPAPGELFF.

This sequence joins TRBV6-1 and TRBJ1-1; TRBD1 agrees at 7 bases. The CDR3 extends over 15 amino acids. Looked up from germline, CDR1 is MNHNS and CDR2 is SASEGT. J was trimmed by 5 bases and V by 1 base; bases with no gene match: 7. The CDR3 DNA sequence: TGTGCCAGCAGTGAAGAAGGGGGCAGGTTGACTGAAGCTTTCTTT. It specifies CASSEEGGRLTEAFF.

A single count supports this clone. The J gene is TRBJ2-7, the V gene TRBV7-2, with D perhaps matching TRBD2 (5 bases). V dropped 0 bases and J dropped 1 base, with 10 bases sitting between them. Per germline, CDR1 SGHTA and CDR2 FQGNSA. The CDR3 loop spans 15 amino acids. The CDR3 nucleotides are TGTGCCAGCAGCTTAGCTGAGACGGGATCCTACGAGCAGTACTTC. Translating it yields CASSLAETGSYEQYF.

Here the CDR3 reads CASSGQGQETQYF. The CDR3 DNA is TGTGCCAGCAGTGGACAGGGGCAAGAGACCCAGTACTTC. The chain has TRBV6-1 and TRBJ2-5, with 8 bases matching TRBD1. The germline gives CDR1 MNHNS, CDR2 SASEGT. This CDR3 spans 13 amino acids. The V segment lost 4 bases and the J segment 2 bases; nucleotides outside the gene matches: 0.

The chain uses TRBV7-2 and TRBJ2-3, with D maybe TRBD2 (5 bases). There are 13 residues in the CDR3. V lost 5 bases and J 3 bases, leaving 9 bases between the germline ends. Germline CDR1 and CDR2: SGHTA and FQGNSA. The CDR3 DNA reads TGTGCCAGCAGCGACTACTTGACAGATACGCAGTATTTT. Its translation is CASSDYLTDTQYF.

J is TRBJ2-3 and V is TRBV13; 7 bases map to TRBD1. The CDR3 covers 16 residues. Trimming cost V 5 bases and J 2 bases; bases outside gene matches: 10. From germline, CDR1 is PRHDT and CDR2 FYEKMQ (reference sequence). CDR3 protein: CASSPPAGTDTDTQYF. In DNA, the CDR3 is TGTGCCAGCAGCCCTCCGGCCGGGACAGACACAGATACGCAGTATTTT.

The rearrangement joins TRBV9 to TRBJ2-3, with TRBD2 matching 7 bases. The germline V gene has CDR1 SGDLS and CDR2 YYNGEE. The V and J ends lost 0 bases and 4 bases, in that order; junction bases with no gene match: 11. This CDR3 is built from 17 residues. CDR3 DNA: TGTGCCAGCAGCGTAGCACCCTCTCTGGCGGGGGCAGATACGCAGTATTTT. This encodes CASSVAPSLAGADTQYF. The complete variable domain, with remaining parts taken from reference TRBV9 and TRBJ2-3, reads DSGVTQTPKHLITATGQRVTLRCSPRSGDLSVYWYQQSLDQGLQFLIQYYNGEERAKGNILERFSAQQFPDLHSELNLSSLELGDSALYFCASSVAPSLAGADTQYFGPGTRLTVL.

J is TRBJ1-1 and V is TRBV5-1; D uncertain. Germline loops: CDR1 SGHRS, CDR2 YFSETQ. This CDR3 region has 15 residues. V lost 0 bases, J lost 0 bases, and 9 bases lay in between. This CDR3 is CASSLEPRMNTEAFF. CDR3 bases: TGCGCCAGCAGCTTGGAGCCACGAATGAACACTGAAGCTTTCTTT.

This chain uses TRBV28 with TRBJ2-5, with a weak D call TRBD1 (6 bases). The V end lost 5 bases, the J end lost 1 base, and 14 bases lay between the germline ends. There are 15 residues in the CDR3. Germline CDR1 reads MDHEN; CDR2 reads SYDVKM. The CDR3 spells CASSASGQFQETQYF. The CDR3 DNA is TGTGCCAGCAGTGCCTCTGGACAGTTCCAAGAGACCCAGTACTTC.

The chain couples TRBV11-2 to TRBJ2-2; TRBD2 agrees at 9 bases. The CDR3 contains 14 residues. Germline CDR1 SGHAT, CDR2 FQNNGV. The V segment lost 4 bases and the J segment 5 bases; nucleotides outside the gene matches: 2. Here the CDR3 DNA reads TGTGCCAGCAGCTCCGGACTAGCGACCGGGGAGCTGTTTTTT. Its translation is CASSSGLATGELFF.

The chain uses TRBV10-3 and TRBJ1-2; the D is unclear. V lost 6 bases to trimming and J lost 4 bases, with 18 bases between them. This CDR3 region has 15 residues. Germline values: CDR1 ENHRY, CDR2 SYGVKD. Here the CDR3 reads CAIRIISPSFYGYTF. The CDR3 region has the DNA TGTGCCATCAGGATTATTAGTCCCTCCTTCTATGGCTACACCTTC.

V gene TRBV5-1 combines with J gene TRBJ1-2; TRBD1 agrees at 9 bases. V shed 0 bases and J 6 bases; nucleotides not matched to a gene: 9. Germline V gives CDR1 SGHRS, CDR2 YFSETQ. This CDR3 region has 16 residues. CDR3 DNA: TGCGCCAGCAGCTTGGGGGGGACAGGGAGCGGTGATGGCTACACCTTC. Amino acids: CASSLGGTGSGDGYTF.

The chain joins TRBV19 to TRBJ2-3, with 8 bases aligning to TRBD1. The V gene's germline CDR1 is LNHDA and CDR2 SQIVND (reference sequence). The CDR3 runs to 13 residues. Trimming removed 7 bases from V and 4 bases from J; junction bases left unmatched: 4. For the CDR3, the DNA is TGTGCCAGTACCGGACAGGGCGCAGATACGCAGTATTTT. It translates to CASTGQGADTQYF. The whole variable domain, filled in from reference TRBV19 and TRBJ2-3, reads DGGITQSPKYLFRKEGQNVTLSCEQNLNHDAMYWYRQDPGQGLRLIYYSQIVNDFQKGDIAEGYSVSREKKESFPLTVTSAQKNPTAFYLCASTGQGADTQYFGPGTRLTVL.

V and J are TRBV18 and TRBJ2-7; D is possibly TRBD2 (5 bases). V lost 4 bases and J 7 bases, leaving 14 bases between the germline ends. Germline CDR1 reads KGHSH; CDR2 reads LQKENI. The CDR3 runs to 13 residues. CDR3: CASSLTPRGEQYF. CDR3 DNA: TGTGCCAGCTCACTTACTCCGAGAGGGGAGCAGTACTTC.

The chain employs TRBV5-1 and TRBJ2-3, with 8 bases aligning to TRBD2. The V and J ends lost 6 bases and 4 bases, in that order; junction bases with no gene match: 13. CDR1 is SGHRS, CDR2 YFSETQ, per germline. This CDR3 comprises 16 residues. CDR3 DNA sequence: TGCGCCAGCACCCCGGTGGTAGCGGGATCATCAGATACGCAGTATTTT. Its protein is CASTPVVAGSSDTQYF.

This rearrangement joins TRBV6-5 to TRBJ2-5; no clear D gene. This CDR3 comprises 13 residues. Germline V gives CDR1 MNHEY, CDR2 SVGAGI. The V end was cut by 0 bases, the J end by 5 bases, with 7 bases between. This CDR3 is CASSYSSRETQYF. The CDR3 nucleotides are TGTGCCAGCAGTTACTCGAGTCGGGAGACCCAGTACTTC.

This chain uses TRBV7-8 with TRBJ2-5; 12 bases line up with TRBD2. Germline CDR1 reads SGHVS; CDR2 reads FQNEAQ. The junction had 12 bases not matched to a gene; V was cut back by 5 bases and J by 5 bases. CDR3 length: 17 amino acids. The CDR3 bases are TGTGCCAGCAGCGCCAGGGGGCTAGCGGGAGGGTCGGAGACCCAGTACTTC. Encoded protein: CASSARGLAGGSETQYF.

The gene calls are TRBV5-4 and TRBJ1-2, with D perhaps TRBD1 (6 bases). The V end was cut by 0 bases, the J end by 4 bases, with 10 bases between. The CDR3 contains 14 residues. CDR1 SGHNT and CDR2 YYREEE come from the germline V gene (reference sequence). CDR3 coding DNA: TGTGCCAGCAGCTTGGACAGGGAAGGCTATGGCTACACCTTC. Translating gives CASSLDREGYGYTF.

This chain joins TRBV23-1 and TRBJ2-7, with D possibly being TRBD2 (5 bases). TRBV23-1 is marked as an open reading frame, function uncertain. This CDR3 has 13 amino acids. Trimming removed 7 bases from V and 3 bases from J, with 13 bases in between. CDR3 in DNA: TGCGCCAGCAAGGACTTAACGGGCTACGAGCAGTACTTC. This gives the protein CASKDLTGYEQYF.

CDR3 sequence reads: CASKGSRFVSEQYF. Here the CDR3 DNA reads TGTGCCAGCAAGGGGTCTAGATTTGTTTCTGAGCAGTACTTC. The chain combines TRBV6-5 with TRBJ2-7; perhaps TRBD1 as D (5 bases). CDR3 length equals 14 residues. In germline, CDR1 is MNHEY, CDR2 SVGAGI. Trimming removed 7 bases from V and 7 bases from J, with 20 bases in between.

This clone has more than one count but fewer than ten. The chain has TRBV19 and TRBJ2-1; 15 bases map to TRBD2. In germline, CDR1 is LNHDA, CDR2 SQIVND (reference sequence). The length of the CDR3 is 17 residues. V lost 6 bases, J lost 7 bases, and 10 bases stayed unmatched. CDR3 residues: CASSPGGLAGGKNEQFF. In DNA, the CDR3 is TGTGCCAGTAGCCCGGGGGGACTAGCGGGAGGAAAGAATGAGCAGTTCTTC.

This clone was seen only a few times. This rearrangement joins TRBV29-1 to TRBJ2-7; 9 bases align to TRBD2. Germline assignment: CDR1 SQVTM and CDR2 ANQGSEA. V dropped 5 bases and J dropped 6; count of bases not matched to a gene: 17. This CDR3 comprises 16 residues. In nucleotides, the CDR3 is TGCAGCGTTCTAAGGGGAAGAGGCGGGAGGGCCGTCGAGCAGTACTTC. Its translation is CSVLRGRGGRAVEQYF.

As DNA, the CDR3 is TGTGCCAGCAGCCACAGAGCGGGCGGGACCCCCTTCGGAGAGCAGTTCTTC. Translating gives CASSHRAGGTPFGEQFF. The V and J genes are TRBV7-6 and TRBJ2-1; D is possibly TRBD2 (6 bases). With 5 bases removed from V and 10 bases from J, the gap between germline ends came to 27 bases. This CDR3 region has 17 residues. Germline V gives CDR1 SGHVS, CDR2 FNYEAQ.

The chain links TRBV6-5 to TRBJ1-2; possibly TRBD1 for D (5 bases). Germline V gives CDR1 MNHEY, CDR2 SVGAGI. CDR3 length: 14 amino acids. Trimming cost V 6 bases and J 2 bases, with 13 bases left between them. CDR3 residues: CASREDTWNYGYTF. The CDR3 nucleotides are TGTGCCAGCAGAGAGGACACCTGGAACTATGGCTACACCTTC.

The V and J genes are TRBV7-9 and TRBJ1-4; D remains unclear. V was trimmed by 3 bases and J by 3 bases, leaving 8 bases between them. CDR1 is SEHNR and CDR2 is FQNEAQ in the germline V gene (reference sequence). This CDR3 comprises 14 residues. The CDR3: CASSLSGANEKLFF. CDR3 DNA: TGTGCCAGCAGCTTGTCAGGTGCTAATGAAAAACTGTTTTTT.